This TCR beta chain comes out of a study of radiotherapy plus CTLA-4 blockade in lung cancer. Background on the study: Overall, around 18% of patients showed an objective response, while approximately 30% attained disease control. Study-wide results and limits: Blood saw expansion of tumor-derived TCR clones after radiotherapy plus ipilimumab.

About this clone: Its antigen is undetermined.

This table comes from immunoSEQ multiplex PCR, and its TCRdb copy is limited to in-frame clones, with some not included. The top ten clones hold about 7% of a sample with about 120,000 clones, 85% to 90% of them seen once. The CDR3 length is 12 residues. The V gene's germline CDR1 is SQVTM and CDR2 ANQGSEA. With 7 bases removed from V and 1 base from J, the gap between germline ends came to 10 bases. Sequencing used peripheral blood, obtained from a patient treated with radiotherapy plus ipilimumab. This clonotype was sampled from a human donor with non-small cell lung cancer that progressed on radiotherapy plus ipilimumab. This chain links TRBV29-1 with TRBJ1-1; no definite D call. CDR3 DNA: TGCAGCGCCGACCCCAAGAACACTGAAGCTTTCTTT. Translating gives CSADPKNTEAFF.